These 17 T cell receptor beta chains share one sample of origin, sequenced in a study of blood T cell repertoires in COVID-19. Produced via immunoSEQ multiplex PCR; TCRdb's table is partial and in-frame only. Among some 150,000 clones, 81% were seen once, and the ten largest hold about 8%. Sequencing input: peripheral blood. These receptors all come from a woman aged 55-69 years with active or convalescent COVID-19.

The chain uses TRBV9 and TRBJ1-3; 9 bases line up with TRBD1. The CDR3 has 15 amino acids. Trimming at V came to 2 bases and at J to 0 bases, leaving 0 bases not matched to a gene. CDR1 and CDR2 (germline): SGDLS, YYNGEE. CDR3 DNA: TGTGCCAGCAGCGTGACAGGGGGCTCTGGAAACACCATATATTTT. It is translated as CASSVTGGSGNTIYF.

This chain uses TRBV9 with TRBJ1-1, with TRBD1 matching over 7 bases. From germline, CDR1 is SGDLS and CDR2 YYNGEE. The CDR3 is made up of 15 amino acids. After removal of 4 bases from V and 1 base from J, the junction contained 7 bases not matched to a gene. The CDR3: CASSPQTGTNTEAFF. CDR3 sequence (DNA): TGTGCCAGCAGCCCCCAGACAGGGACGAACACTGAAGCTTTCTTT.

V and J are TRBV5-5 and TRBJ2-2, with 8 bases identical to TRBD2. This CDR3 has 17 amino acids. V trimming: 1 base; J trimming: 1 base; junction bases outside the gene matches: 6. The V gene's germline CDR1 is SGHKS and CDR2 YYEKEE (reference sequence). Here the CDR3 reads CASSLLASGWNTGELFF. The CDR3 region has the DNA TGTGCCAGCAGCTTGTTAGCTAGCGGGTGGAACACCGGGGAGCTGTTTTTT.

The V and J genes are TRBV10-3 and TRBJ2-2, with 8 nucleotides matching TRBD2. Germline V gives CDR1 ENHRY, CDR2 SYGVKD. V trimming: 6 bases; J trimming: 5 bases; junction bases outside the gene matches: 5. The CDR3 is 14 amino acids. The DNA of the CDR3 is TGTGCCATCAGCGGACTAGCAGGAACCGGGGAGCTGTTTTTT. It encodes CAISGLAGTGELFF.

This clone was observed a handful of times. CDR3 residues: CASSKGGLAGRYEQYF. CDR3 nucleotide sequence: TGTGCCAGCAGCAAAGGGGGACTAGCGGGACGATACGAGCAGTACTTC. The V gene is TRBV21-1, the J gene TRBJ2-7; the table's D call, TRBD2, was not checked against the DNA. TRBV21-1 is labeled a pseudogene. The CDR3 loop spans 16 amino acids.

The J gene is TRBJ1-1, the V gene TRBV24-1; possible D gene TRBD1, 6 bases. The CDR3 runs to 14 residues. CDR1 and CDR2 from the germline V gene are KGHDR and SFDVKD. Trimming left V 3 bases short and J 0 bases short, with 7 bases between. The CDR3 loop reads CATSDGQLNTEAFF. The CDR3 region has the DNA TGTGCCACCAGTGATGGACAGTTGAACACTGAAGCTTTCTTT.

This clone was detected a few times. V is TRBV29-1 and J is TRBJ2-3; the match to TRBD2 covers 7 bases. The germline CDR1 and CDR2 sequences are SQVTM and ANQGSEA. This CDR3 has 14 residues. V gave up 7 bases and J gave up 2 bases; unmatched junction bases: 9. The CDR3 is CSEVGSGATDTQYF. CDR3 in DNA: TGCAGCGAGGTGGGGAGCGGGGCCACAGATACGCAGTATTTT.

The chain employs TRBV28 and TRBJ2-3; possibly TRBD2 for D (5 bases). The CDR3 sequence is 17 residues long. Trimming removed 4 bases at V and 2 bases at J, with 19 bases between. Germline loops: CDR1 MDHEN, CDR2 SYDVKM. The CDR3 reads CASSSSGTQTFTDTQYF. The CDR3 nucleotides are TGTGCCAGCAGTTCCTCGGGAACCCAAACCTTCACAGATACGCAGTATTTT.

This chain links TRBV9 with TRBJ2-1, with a weak D call TRBD2 (5 bases). With 0 bases removed from V and 5 bases from J, the gap between germline ends came to 21 bases. The CDR3 has 18 residues. Germline CDR1 reads SGDLS; CDR2 reads YYNGEE. Written as DNA, the CDR3 is TGTGCCAGCAGCGTAGGCATCCGCCTAGCCGGAACGAACAATGAGCAGTTCTTC. Translation: CASSVGIRLAGTNNEQFF.

The V call is TRBV7-8, the J call TRBJ2-1, with 9 nucleotides matching TRBD1. Germline loops: CDR1 SGHVS, CDR2 FQNEAQ. V lost 5 bases, J lost 5 bases, and 7 bases stayed unmatched. The CDR3 runs 15 residues. As DNA, the CDR3 is TGTGCCAGCAGCGTGACAGGGGGACGGGACAATGAGCAGTTCTTC. Translating gives CASSVTGGRDNEQFF.

The chain carries TRBV5-5 and TRBJ2-2, with D perhaps TRBD1 (6 bases). The CDR3 is made up of 16 amino acids. Trimming cost V 5 bases and J 0 bases, with 14 bases left between them. The germline V gene encodes CDR1 SGHKS and CDR2 YYEKEE (reference sequence). In DNA, the CDR3 is TGTGCCAGCAGTCGGACCGGGACAACGAACACCGGGGAGCTGTTTTTT. This sequence encodes CASSRTGTTNTGELFF.

The gene calls are TRBV5-1 and TRBJ1-1, with 8 bases identical to TRBD1. V was pared by 5 bases and J by 4 bases, with 7 bases of the junction left unmatched. Germline values: CDR1 SGHRS, CDR2 YFSETQ. The CDR3 extends over 14 amino acids. CDR3 sequence (DNA): TGCGCCAGCAGACTGGACAGGGAGTTCACTGAAGCTTTCTTT. Translation gives CASRLDREFTEAFF.

The chain recombines TRBV20-1 with TRBJ2-3, with no clear D. V lost 7 bases, J lost 3 bases, and 8 bases lay in between. This CDR3 spans 11 amino acids. Germline V gene data show CDR1 as DFQATT and CDR2 as SNEGSKA (reference sequence). CDR3 protein: CSVASTDTQYF. Here the CDR3 DNA reads TGCAGTGTGGCTAGTACAGATACGCAGTATTTT.

This clone was recorded a few times. The chain links TRBV4-2 to TRBJ1-4; TRBD1 is a possible D gene (6 bases). CDR3 length: 15 residues. In germline, CDR1 is LGHNA, CDR2 YNFKEQ. V was clipped by 1 base and J by 4 bases, with 10 bases between them. Here the CDR3 DNA reads TGTGCCAGCAGCCAAGTCGCAGGGGTTAATGAAAAACTGTTTTTT. Translated, it gives CASSQVAGVNEKLFF.

The chain combines TRBV27 with TRBJ2-1; 10 bases agree with TRBD1. Per germline, CDR1 MNHEY and CDR2 SMNVEV (reference sequence). The CDR3 contains 16 residues. V lost 4 bases and J lost 4; bases outside the gene matches: 7. The CDR3 region has the DNA TGTGCCAGCAGTTACTCCTGGACAGGGGGATACAATGAGCAGTTCTTC. This translates into CASSYSWTGGYNEQFF.

The chain has TRBV10-1 and TRBJ2-2, with TRBD2 matching over 9 bases. The CDR3 is 14 amino acids. The V and J ends lost 2 bases and 5 bases, in that order; junction bases with no gene match: 0. Germline V gene data show CDR1 as WNHNN and CDR2 as SYGVQD (reference sequence). The CDR3 is CASSEGLATGELFF. The CDR3 nucleotides read TGCGCCAGCAGTGAGGGACTAGCGACCGGGGAGCTGTTTTTT.

The genes are TRBV18 and TRBJ1-6; D unresolved. The CDR3 consists of 13 residues. Trimming left V 3 bases short and J 8 bases short, with 8 bases between. Germline CDR1 KGHSH, CDR2 LQKENI. The CDR3 spells CASSPALDSPLHF. CDR3 nucleotides: TGTGCCAGCTCACCGGCTCTGGATTCACCCCTCCACTTT.